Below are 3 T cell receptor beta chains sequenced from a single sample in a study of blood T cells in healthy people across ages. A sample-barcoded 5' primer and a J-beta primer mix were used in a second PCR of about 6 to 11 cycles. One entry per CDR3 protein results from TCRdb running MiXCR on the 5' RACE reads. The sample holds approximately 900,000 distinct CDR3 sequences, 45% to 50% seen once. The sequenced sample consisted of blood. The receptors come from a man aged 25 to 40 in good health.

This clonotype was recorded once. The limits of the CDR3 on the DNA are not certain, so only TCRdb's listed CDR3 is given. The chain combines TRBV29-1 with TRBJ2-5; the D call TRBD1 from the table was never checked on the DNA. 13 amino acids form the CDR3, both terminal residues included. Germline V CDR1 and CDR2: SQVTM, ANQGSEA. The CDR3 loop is CSVAKGTAYELYF.

The DNA of the CDR3 is TGTGCCAGCAGTATTGGGGGCAATGAGCAGTACTTC. Translation: CASSIGGNEQYF. This chain joins TRBV27 and TRBJ2-4; D may be TRBD1 (6 bases). CDR3 length equals 12 residues. Trimming left V 5 bases short and J 13 bases short, with 15 bases between. Germline CDR1 reads MNHEY; CDR2 reads SMNVEV (reference sequence).

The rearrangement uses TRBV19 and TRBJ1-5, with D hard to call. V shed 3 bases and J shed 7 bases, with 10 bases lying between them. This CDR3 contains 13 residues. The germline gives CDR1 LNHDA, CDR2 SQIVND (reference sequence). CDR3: CASSMMGSQPQHF. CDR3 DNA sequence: TGTGCCAGTAGTATGATGGGTTCGCAGCCCCAGCATTTT.